This T cell receptor beta chain derives from a study of blood T cell repertoires in COVID-19. Sequencing used immunoSEQ multiplex PCR; TCRdb keeps in-frame clones, though not all of them. Altogether about 210,000 clones are present, roughly 90% being singletons, with the ten largest covering under 2%. Sequences were obtained from peripheral blood. This clonotype originated in a man between 18 and 35 years old with active or convalescent COVID-19.

CDR3 in DNA: TGTGCCAGCAGTTCTCGACCAGGGGGCACTGAAGCTTTCTTT. Its protein product is CASSSRPGGTEAFF. This chain uses TRBV6-5 with TRBJ1-1, with 7 bases matching TRBD1. The CDR3 has 14 residues. Germline values: CDR1 MNHEY, CDR2 SVGAGI. The ends lost 4 bases at V and 4 bases at J; junction bases unmatched: 6.